The 19 T cell receptor beta chains reported below all come from one sample, sequenced in a study of blood T cell repertoires in COVID-19. Profiling relied on immunoSEQ multiplex PCR, and the TCRdb table lists in-frame clones only, not all of them. The sample includes about 220,000 clones, 82% of them seen just once. Sequenced: PBMCs or T cells enriched from blood (not recorded which). Receptors were obtained from a woman aged 60 to 75 who had recovered from COVID-19.

The rearrangement uses TRBV30 and TRBJ2-7, with TRBD2 matching 7 bases. Germline loops: CDR1 GTSNPN, CDR2 SVGIG (reference sequence). The V segment lost 0 bases and the J segment 1 base; nucleotides outside the gene matches: 3. The CDR3 is 14 amino acids. In DNA, the CDR3 is TGTGCCTGGAGTGTAGCGGGATCTTCCTACGAGCAGTACTTC. It is translated as CAWSVAGSSYEQYF. Full variable domain (remainder filled in from reference TRBV30 and TRBJ2-7): SQTIHQWPATLVQPVGSPLSLECTVEGTSNPNLYWYRQAAGRGLQLLFYSVGIGQISSEVPQNLSASRPQDRQFILSSKKLLLSDSGFYLCAWSVAGSSYEQYFGPGTRLTVT.

This CDR3 is CASSPKPGLAGWQYF. The CDR3 nucleotides read TGTGCCAGCAGCCCGAAACCGGGACTAGCGGGTTGGCAGTACTTC. V and J are TRBV9 and TRBJ2-7, with TRBD2 identical over 12 bases. In germline, CDR1 is SGDLS, CDR2 YYNGEE. The CDR3 extends over 15 amino acids. V gave up 4 bases and J gave up 9 bases; unmatched junction bases: 11.

The V gene is TRBV3-1 (or the pseudogene TRBV3-2), the J gene TRBJ1-1; D gene uncertain. V was shortened by 1 base and J by 1 base, with 10 bases between the two germline ends. The CDR3 is 15 amino acids. The germline gives CDR1 LGHDT, CDR2 YNNKEL (reference sequence). CDR3 amino acids: CASSQVGQKNTEAFF. In DNA, the CDR3 is TGTGCCAGCAGCCAAGTTGGGCAGAAGAACACTGAAGCTTTCTTT.

This chain connects TRBV7-9 to TRBJ2-1; tentatively, D is TRBD2 (5 bases). CDR3 length equals 15 residues. Trimming pared 0 bases from V and 1 base from J, leaving 7 bases between. Germline CDR1 and CDR2: SEHNR and FQNEAQ (reference sequence). CDR3 nucleotides: TGTGCCAGCAGCTTAGCCGGGGAGTCCTACAATGAGCAGTTCTTC. Residues: CASSLAGESYNEQFF.

For the CDR3, the DNA is TGTGCCAGCAGTGAGGGACTAGTTCCAGATACGCAGTATTTT. Translation gives CASSEGLVPDTQYF. The chain combines TRBV25-1 with TRBJ2-3, with TRBD2 identical over 8 bases. Germline values: CDR1 MGHDK, CDR2 SYGVNS. CDR3 size: 14 residues. V shed 3 bases and J 4 bases; nucleotides not matched to a gene: 3.

The chain couples TRBV3-1 (or the pseudogene TRBV3-2) to TRBJ1-2; tentatively, D is TRBD1 (5 bases). This CDR3 has 17 residues. Germline values: CDR1 LGHDT, CDR2 YNNKEL (reference sequence). The V end was cut by 4 bases, the J end by 7 bases, with 25 bases between. DNA of the CDR3: TGTGCCAGCAGCCTGGGACTTTCCGGAATTCGGGGGTCTGGCTACACCTTC. Its protein product is CASSLGLSGIRGSGYTF.

The chain couples TRBV2 to TRBJ2-4; D uncertain. Germline V gene sequence: CDR1 SNHLY, CDR2 FYNNEI. This CDR3 spans 16 amino acids. Trimming left V 6 bases short and J 0 bases short, with 15 bases between. CDR3 sequence reads: CASSPRSALAKNIQYF. CDR3 DNA sequence: TGTGCCAGCAGCCCGAGGTCGGCACTAGCCAAAAACATTCAGTACTTC. The complete variable domain, with remaining parts taken from reference TRBV2 and TRBJ2-4, reads EPEVTQTPSHQVTQMGQEVILRCVPISNHLYFYWYRQILGQKVEFLVSFYNNEISEKSEIFDDQFSVERPDGSNFTLKIRSTKLEDSAMYFCASSPRSALAKNIQYFGAGTRLSVL.

The chain employs TRBV5-1 and TRBJ1-6; a possible D gene is TRBD1 (5 bases). The CDR3 has 14 amino acids. V was cut by 0 bases and J by 10 bases, with 11 bases left in between. Germline values: CDR1 SGHRS, CDR2 YFSETQ. CDR3 in DNA: TGCGCCAGCAGCTTGGCAGGGTTAGGATCACCCCTCCACTTT. Its protein is CASSLAGLGSPLHF.

The V and J genes are TRBV6-5 and TRBJ2-2, with a weak D call TRBD1 (5 bases). Per the germline V gene, CDR1 is MNHEY and CDR2 is SVGAGI. V lost 1 base and J 2 bases, leaving 11 bases between the germline ends. This CDR3 region has 16 residues. The DNA for the CDR3 is TGTGCCAGCAGTTACTTCGCCAGGGTTAACACCGGGGAGCTGTTTTTT. Its protein product is CASSYFARVNTGELFF.

This clone appeared once. The chain couples TRBV11-3 to TRBJ2-5; TRBD2 matches 10 bases. The CDR3 contains 16 residues. The V segment lost 2 bases and the J segment 5 bases; nucleotides outside the gene matches: 8. Germline V CDR1 and CDR2: SGHNT, YENEEA. In DNA, the CDR3 is TGTGCCAGCAGCTTAAGTCAGCGGGGGGGCCGGGAGACCCAGTACTTC. Amino acids: CASSLSQRGGRETQYF.

This chain uses TRBV2 with TRBJ1-4; D not certain. Germline-derived CDR1 and CDR2 are SNHLY and FYNNEI. With 11 bases removed from V and 8 bases from J, the gap between germline ends came to 18 bases. The CDR3 loop spans 13 amino acids. CDR3 amino acids: CAGRQGFQEKLFF. The CDR3 nucleotides read TGTGCCGGGAGACAAGGGTTTCAGGAAAAACTGTTTTTT.

The CDR3 region has the DNA TGTGCCAGTAGTGTTCGTCCGGGACAGGGTTTCGCTGAAGCTTTCTTT. Translating it yields CASSVRPGQGFAEAFF. The chain combines TRBV19 with TRBJ1-1; TRBD1 aligns across 9 bases. The junction had 13 bases not matched to a gene; V was cut back by 5 bases and J by 6 bases. Looked up from germline, CDR1 is LNHDA and CDR2 is SQIVND (reference sequence). The CDR3 has 16 residues.

The gene calls are TRBV19 and TRBJ1-3; 8 positions agree with TRBD1. V was clipped by 7 bases and J by 0 bases; unmatched bases: 2. From germline, CDR1 is LNHDA and CDR2 SQIVND (reference sequence). This CDR3 spans 14 amino acids. The CDR3 here is CASKGQVSGNTIYF. CDR3 coding DNA: TGTGCCAGTAAGGGACAGGTCTCTGGAAACACCATATATTTT.

This chain joins TRBV5-4 and TRBJ1-1; 12 bases agree with TRBD1. Unmatched junction bases numbered 9, after V lost 0 bases and J lost 9 bases. In germline, CDR1 is SGHNT, CDR2 YYREEE (reference sequence). The length of the CDR3 is 16 residues. CDR3 region: CASSLAPSGTGGKAFF. CDR3 nucleotides: TGTGCCAGCAGCTTGGCCCCCTCCGGGACAGGGGGCAAAGCTTTCTTT. The entire variable domain, with the rest obtained from reference TRBV5-4 and TRBJ1-1, is as follows: ETGVTQSPTHLIKTRGQQVTLRCSSQSGHNTVSWYQQALGQGPQFIFQYYREEENGRGNFPPRFSGLQFPNYSSELNVNALELDDSALYLCASSLAPSGTGGKAFFGQGTRLTVV.

The chain couples TRBV19 to TRBJ1-2, with 12 bases that match TRBD1. This CDR3 is 16 amino acids long. The V gene end was trimmed by 1 base and the J gene end by 8 bases; junction bases not matched to a gene: 8. The germline V gene encodes CDR1 LNHDA and CDR2 SQIVND (reference sequence). In DNA form, the CDR3 reads TGTGCCAGTAGTATAGTTGGGGGACAGGGGGCGCGAGGCTACACCTTC. This gives the protein CASSIVGGQGARGYTF. The variable domain in full, with the rest retrieved from reference TRBV19 and TRBJ1-2, is DGGITQSPKYLFRKEGQNVTLSCEQNLNHDAMYWYRQDPGQGLRLIYYSQIVNDFQKGDIAEGYSVSREKKESFPLTVTSAQKNPTAFYLCASSIVGGQGARGYTFGSGTRLTVV.

The V gene is TRBV19, the J gene TRBJ1-4, with 10 bases fitting TRBD1. The CDR3 spans 15 residues. V gave up 5 bases and J gave up 7 bases; unmatched junction bases: 7. The germline V gene encodes CDR1 LNHDA and CDR2 SQIVND (reference sequence). CDR3 loop: CASSPWTGGREKLFF. DNA for the CDR3: TGTGCCAGTAGTCCGTGGACAGGGGGACGTGAAAAACTGTTTTTT.

The chain links TRBV10-2 to TRBJ1-1; D perhaps matches TRBD1 (5 bases). The CDR3 length is 17 residues. Per germline, CDR1 WSHSY and CDR2 SAAADI. V lost 0 bases and J 3 bases, leaving 17 bases between the germline ends. CDR3 amino acids: CASSESTQGWGDTEAFF. In DNA form, the CDR3 reads TGCGCCAGCAGTGAGTCGACTCAAGGGTGGGGGGACACTGAAGCTTTCTTT.

A note on this clone: The sample holds other DNA sequences that translate to the same CDR3. This chain joins TRBV29-1 and TRBJ2-3; no firm D call. Germline CDR1 SQVTM, CDR2 ANQGSEA. V lost 2 bases to trimming and J lost 4 bases, with 7 bases between them. The CDR3 contains 12 residues. The CDR3 region has the DNA TGCAGCGTTGAAAGAGAGGCAGATACGCAGTATTTT. It translates to CSVEREADTQYF.

The table lists this clone with a count of one. The chain is built from TRBV6-4 and TRBJ1-4; 10 bases agree with TRBD1. Germline V gene data show CDR1 as MRHNA and CDR2 as SNTAGT. V lost 8 bases and J lost 7; bases outside the gene matches: 4. The CDR3 length is 13 residues. CDR3 sequence: CASSRDRGEKLFF. The CDR3 DNA reads TGTGCCAGCTCCCGGGACAGGGGTGAAAAACTGTTTTTT.